This TCR beta chain stems from a study of technical replicates of blood from several donors (dated by TCRdb to 2017 to 2019). Library construction relied on the immunoSEQ multiplex PCR assay. Not all clones reach the TCRdb copy of this immuneACCESS table, which keeps in-frame sequences only. Checked studies attribute under half of the gap to unresolved V genes and leave the rest unexplained. The sample table shows fewer than 70,000 clones, and approximately 94% are seen once. In total, the top ten clones hold 0.22% of the sample. The CDR3 measures 14 amino acids from cysteine to phenylalanine. This entry keeps only the CDR3 DNA: 42 bases, framed from base 1. Trimming costs V 0 bases and J 11 bases, and their ends lie 16 bases apart. Sequences ENHRY (CDR1) and SYGVKD (CDR2) are obtained from the germline V gene. A word on this clone: Which antigen it targets is not known. Within one base of it there is no much larger clone, and no base qualities were kept.

Sequencing input: T cells isolated from PBMCs. The sequence joins TRBV10-3 to TRBJ1-1; the D gene is not confidently resolved. The receptor's source is a human donor in good health. The nucleotides read TGTGCCATCAGTGAGTCAGGATGGCAGGTTTGGGCTTTCTTT. It encodes CAISESGWQVWAFF.